These 28 T cell receptor beta chains were sequenced from one sample in a study of blood T cells in healthy people across ages. A second about 7 to 12 cycle PCR used barcoded and J-beta primers. TCRdb fed the 5' RACE reads into MiXCR, producing one record per CDR3 protein. The sample gives around 580,000 distinct CDR3 sequences, roughly 43% of which show up once; around 23% is in the top ten. Sequencing was done on a sample of blood. The source of these receptors is an elderly man in good health.

In its sample, this clonotype was seen many times. The genes are TRBV6-2 or TRBV6-3 and TRBJ2-1, with 9 bases that match TRBD1. The J segment lost 10 bases and the V segment lost 3 bases, leaving 7 bases of the junction unmatched. CDR3 length: 14 amino acids. The germline gives CDR1 MNHEY, CDR2 SVGEGT. DNA of the CDR3: TGTGCCAGCAGTTATTCCGGGACAGGGCGGGAGCAGTTCTTC. Protein: CASSYSGTGREQFF.

This clonotype was recorded a few times. The V call is TRBV4-3, the J call TRBJ2-7, with D possibly matching TRBD2 (5 bases). Germline V gene sequence: CDR1 LGHNA, CDR2 YSLEER. V was pared by 1 base and J by 4 bases, with 17 bases between. This CDR3 contains 16 residues. This chain's CDR3 is CASSQGVSGGRYEQYF. As DNA, the CDR3 is TGCGCCAGCAGCCAAGGGGTCAGCGGAGGAAGATACGAGCAGTACTTC.

This rearrangement joins TRBV29-1 to TRBJ2-7; TRBD1 might be the D (6 bases). V was shortened by 5 bases and J by 1 base, with 12 bases between the two germline ends. The germline CDR1 and CDR2 sequences are SQVTM and ANQGSEA. This CDR3 is built from 13 residues. The CDR3 bases are TGCAGCGTTCCCGGGACATCATCCTACGAGCAGTACTTC. Its protein product is CSVPGTSSYEQYF.

The chain couples TRBV6-5 to TRBJ2-1; 11 bases agree with TRBD2. There are 15 residues in the CDR3. V dropped 2 bases and J dropped 7; count of bases not matched to a gene: 4. Germline CDR1 reads MNHEY; CDR2 reads SVGAGI. The CDR3 region is CASSYSRLAGNEQFF. The CDR3, as DNA: TGTGCCAGCAGTTACAGCCGACTAGCGGGAAATGAGCAGTTCTTC.

This clonotype showed up just a few times. The chain uses TRBV7-9 and TRBJ2-4; 8 bases align to TRBD2. With 2 bases clipped from V and 6 bases from J, the junction kept 18 bases outside the gene matches. Per germline, CDR1 SEHNR and CDR2 FQNEAQ (reference sequence). The CDR3 consists of 19 residues. CDR3 DNA sequence: TGTGCCAGCAGCTTATTCCTCCGCGGCGGGGGGAGCGGGGGAAACATTCAGTACTTC. This sequence encodes CASSLFLRGGGSGGNIQYF.

This clonotype was observed a single time. The V call is TRBV21-1, the J call TRBJ2-3; the tabulated D call, TRBD1, remains unverified against the DNA. TRBV21-1 is classified as a pseudogene. The CDR3 runs 14 residues. The CDR3 sequence is CALGQGLAADTQYF. As DNA, the CDR3 is TGTGCCCTGGGGCAAGGACTAGCCGCAGATACGCAGTATTTT.

This clonotype was recorded many times. The rearrangement links TRBV7-9 to TRBJ1-5; the D is unclear. The V and J ends lost 2 bases and 4 bases respectively, with 6 bases between them. This CDR3 has 13 residues. Germline V CDR1 and CDR2: SEHNR, FQNEAQ (reference sequence). CDR3 region: CASSLYGNQPQHF. The CDR3 DNA follows: TGTGCCAGCAGCTTATATGGGAATCAGCCCCAGCATTTT. Drawing the rest from reference TRBV7-9 and TRBJ1-5, the complete variable domain is DTGVSQNPRHKITKRGQNVTFRCDPISEHNRLYWYRQTLGQGPEFLTYFQNEAQLEKSRLLSDRFSAERPKGSFSTLEIQRTEQGDSAMYLCASSLYGNQPQHFGDGTRLSIL.

V is TRBV28 and J is TRBJ2-7; the D is unclear. The CDR3 runs to 14 residues. The germline V and J ends were trimmed by 2 bases and 1 base, with 9 bases remaining between them. Germline values: CDR1 MDHEN, CDR2 SYDVKM. The CDR3 loop is CASSLKAESYEQYF. The CDR3 DNA sequence: TGTGCCAGCAGTTTAAAGGCAGAGTCCTACGAGCAGTACTTC.

The chain joins TRBV5-1 to TRBJ1-2; no reliable D call. Germline V gene data show CDR1 as SGHRS and CDR2 as YFSETQ. Trimming removed 1 base at V and 3 bases at J, with 13 bases between. The CDR3 sequence is 15 residues long. The CDR3 loop reads CASSLTPAPDYGYTF. The CDR3 nucleotides are TGCGCCAGCAGCTTGACCCCCGCACCAGACTATGGCTACACCTTC.

With respect to this clonotype: This may stem from a read error, because a much larger clone lies one nucleotide away. The chain recombines TRBV27 with TRBJ2-5; D may be TRBD2 (5 bases). CDR3 size: 13 residues. The V end was cut by 2 bases, the J end by 11 bases, with 15 bases between. Looked up from germline, CDR1 is MNHEY and CDR2 is SMNVEV (reference sequence). The CDR3 DNA sequence: TGTGCCAGCAGTTTACTGGCGTGGGGAGAGCAGTACTTC. It yields the protein CASSLLAWGEQYF.

The CDR3 nucleotides read TGCAGTGCTAGAGATCTCGAGGATAGGGGACCGGGATACAATGAGCAGTTCTTC. Translation: CSARDLEDRGPGYNEQFF. This sequence joins TRBV20-1 and TRBJ2-1, with D perhaps assigned TRBD1 or TRBD2 (5 bases each). V was cut by 0 bases and J by 4 bases, with 22 bases left in between. Germline CDR1 reads DFQATT; CDR2 reads SNEGSKA (reference sequence). The CDR3 contains 18 residues.

V gene TRBV20-1 combines with J gene TRBJ2-3, with 10 bases lining up with TRBD2. Looked up from germline, CDR1 is DFQATT and CDR2 is SNEGSKA (reference sequence). The V gene end was trimmed by 1 base and the J gene end by 5 bases; junction bases not matched to a gene: 9. The CDR3 is 16 amino acids. The CDR3 DNA reads as TGCAGTGCTAGAGTCGCTAGCGGGGGAGGAAAAGATACGCAGTATTTT. It encodes CSARVASGGGKDTQYF.

The chain carries TRBV20-1 and TRBJ2-3; D unresolved. Germline V gives CDR1 DFQATT, CDR2 SNEGSKA (reference sequence). The CDR3 length is 11 residues. V dropped 7 bases and J dropped 2 bases, with 7 bases sitting between them. CDR3 sequence: CSVPDTDTQYF. The CDR3 nucleotides read TGCAGTGTACCAGACACAGATACGCAGTATTTT.

This clonotype was observed a handful of times. The V gene is TRBV28, the J gene TRBJ1-2; a possible D gene is TRBD1 (5 bases). This CDR3 region has 13 residues. Between the trimmed V and J ends, which lost 7 bases and 8 bases, there was a span of 17 bases. The germline gives CDR1 MDHEN, CDR2 SYDVKM. The DNA of the CDR3 is TGTGCCAGCACCCGGGCAGGGATGAGGGGCTACACCTTC. Translation gives CASTRAGMRGYTF.

As to this clonotype: This may be a read error, as it is one base from a much larger clone. V gene TRBV6-6 combines with J gene TRBJ1-2; a possible D gene is TRBD1 (5 bases). This CDR3 contains 16 residues. The V gene's germline CDR1 is MNHNY and CDR2 SVGAGI (reference sequence). CDR3 in DNA: TGTGCCGGCAGTTTAAAAGGGGCCGGACGTAACTATGGCTACACCTTC. Protein product: CAGSLKGAGRNYGYTF.

This sequence joins TRBV7-2 and TRBJ2-1; D unresolved. The CDR3 extends over 13 amino acids. Germline V gives CDR1 SGHTA, CDR2 FQGNSA. V dropped 5 bases and J dropped 7 bases, with 12 bases sitting between them. The CDR3 bases are TGTGCCAGCAGCGTCATGCAGGAAAATGAGCAGTTCTTC. It is translated as CASSVMQENEQFF. Combining the CDR3 with reference TRBV7-2 and TRBJ2-1 gives the whole variable domain GAGVSQSPSNKVTEKGKDVELRCDPISGHTALYWYRQSLGQGLEFLIYFQGNSAPDKSGLPSDRFSAERTGGSVSTLTIQRTQQEDSAVYLCASSVMQENEQFFGPGTRLTVL.

The chain uses TRBV10-3 and TRBJ1-5, with unresolved D. Trimming took 3 bases from V and 11 from J, leaving 14 bases between them. CDR1 is ENHRY and CDR2 is SYGVKD in the germline V gene. The CDR3 totals 13 residues. The CDR3 DNA reads as TGTGCCATCAGTGAATCCGGGCGGACGGCCCAGCATTTT. As protein: CAISESGRTAQHF.

The chain employs TRBV27 and TRBJ1-2; the match to TRBD1 covers 9 bases. Losses at the gene ends were 7 bases for V and 4 bases for J; bases not matched to a gene: 7. Germline loops: CDR1 MNHEY, CDR2 SMNVEV (reference sequence). The CDR3 sequence is 14 residues long. CDR3 DNA sequence: TGTGCCAGCACGGGACAGGGTTCCACCTATGGCTACACCTTC. Protein product: CASTGQGSTYGYTF.

This clonotype came up once. The genes are TRBV5-1 and TRBJ2-3; the D gene is possibly TRBD1 (6 bases). Germline V gives CDR1 SGHRS, CDR2 YFSETQ. The CDR3 contains 15 residues. Between the trimmed V and J ends, which lost 4 bases and 0 bases, there was a span of 12 bases. The chain's CDR3 is CASSGTGQSTDTQYF. DNA for the CDR3: TGCGCCAGCAGCGGGACCGGACAGAGCACAGATACGCAGTATTTT.

In its sample, this clonotype was seen many times. V usage is TRBV6-6 and J usage is TRBJ2-7, with TRBD2 as a possible D gene (5 bases). CDR1 and CDR2 from the germline V gene are MNHNY and SVGAGI (reference sequence). This CDR3 has 12 amino acids. Trimming removed 2 bases from V and 10 bases from J, with 12 bases in between. The CDR3: CASSYLTRGQYF. DNA for the CDR3: TGTGCCAGCAGTTACCTCACCCGGGGTCAGTACTTC.

The chain uses TRBV11-2 and TRBJ2-3, with D unresolved. The CDR3 is made up of 15 amino acids. Germline loops: CDR1 SGHAT, CDR2 FQNNGV. With 1 base removed from V and 2 bases from J, the gap between germline ends came to 10 bases. CDR3: CASSLVLTNTDTQYF. CDR3 bases: TGTGCCAGCAGCTTAGTTCTGACAAACACAGATACGCAGTATTTT.

Note on this clonotype: The junction departs from germline at one end; a sequencing error may be responsible. The gene calls are TRBV4-3 and TRBJ2-5; 11 nucleotides line up with TRBD2. The J call may be mistaken, given a closer DNA end match to TRBJ2-7. The V gene's germline CDR1 is LGHNA and CDR2 YSLEER. The CDR3 has 17 residues. The CDR3 DNA is TGCGCCAGCGGCCAATTAGTTAGCGGGAGGGCCTCGTACGAGCAGTACTTC. Amino acids: CASGQLVSGRASYEQYF.

The V call is TRBV6-2 or TRBV6-3, the J call TRBJ1-4; D remains ambiguous. CDR1 is MNHEY and CDR2 is SVGEGT in the germline V gene. V was trimmed by 5 bases and J by 8 bases, leaving 18 bases between them. The CDR3 covers 15 residues. DNA for the CDR3: TGTGCCAGCAGTAACGATCTTTCGGGATTCGAAAAACTGTTTTTT. It yields the protein CASSNDLSGFEKLFF.

V usage is TRBV7-2 and J usage is TRBJ2-3; D is undetermined. Germline CDR1 reads SGHTA; CDR2 reads FQGNSA. This CDR3 contains 14 residues. V lost 1 base to trimming and J lost 6 bases, with 11 bases between them. In DNA, the CDR3 is TGTGCCAGCAGCTTAGGGTCACTGAGGGATACGCAGTATTTT. The encoded protein is CASSLGSLRDTQYF. Looking up the rest from reference TRBV7-2 and TRBJ2-3 gives the full variable domain: GAGVSQSPSNKVTEKGKDVELRCDPISGHTALYWYRQSLGQGLEFLIYFQGNSAPDKSGLPSDRFSAERTGGSVSTLTIQRTQQEDSAVYLCASSLGSLRDTQYFGPGTRLTVL.

V usage is TRBV6-2 or TRBV6-3 and J usage is TRBJ2-1; perhaps TRBD2 as D (7 bases). Germline values: CDR1 MNHEY, CDR2 SVGEGT. The germline V and J ends were trimmed by 6 bases and 5 bases, with 17 bases remaining between them. The CDR3 is made up of 15 amino acids. CDR3 in amino acids: CASRPGGGAHNEQFF. The CDR3 bases are TGTGCCAGCAGGCCCGGAGGGGGGGCCCACAATGAGCAGTTCTTC.

CDR3: CSAAGTSGMGEQFF. CDR3 bases: TGCAGTGCGGCCGGGACTAGTGGGATGGGTGAGCAGTTCTTC. The chain employs TRBV20-1 and TRBJ2-1, with TRBD2 matching 8 bases. V dropped 6 bases and J dropped 9; count of bases not matched to a gene: 13. Germline CDR1 is DFQATT and CDR2 is SNEGSKA (reference sequence). There are 14 residues in the CDR3.

This clonotype was picked up a small number of times. The rearrangement uses TRBV5-1 and TRBJ2-3; 7 positions agree with TRBD1. The CDR3 has 15 amino acids. Trimming at V came to 2 bases and at J to 2 bases, leaving 5 bases not matched to a gene. CDR1 and CDR2 (germline): SGHRS, YFSETQ. The CDR3 DNA sequence: TGCGCCAGCAGCTTACGACAGGGTGACACAGATACGCAGTATTTT. It translates to CASSLRQGDTDTQYF.

The chain couples TRBV5-1 to TRBJ2-4; 8 bases line up with TRBD1. This CDR3 is 17 amino acids long. Trimming cost V 2 bases and J 5 bases; bases outside gene matches: 12. Germline CDR1 is SGHRS and CDR2 is YFSETQ. The CDR3 here is CASSLRAGGRAENIQYF. CDR3 DNA: TGCGCCAGCAGCTTACGTGCAGGGGGCAGGGCGGAAAACATTCAGTACTTC.